This T cell receptor (beta chain) was identified in a study of shared clonotypes between healthy human individuals. Overall study context: There were three CD4 naive, three CD4 memory, two CD8 naive and one CD8 memory plates per donor.

TCRdb's table, derived via immunoSEQ multiplex PCR, lists solely in-frame clones and lacks some. Among fewer than 2.5 million clones, approximately 94% were seen once, and the ten largest hold around 0.4%. Germline loops: CDR1 SGHRS, CDR2 YFSETQ. V dropped 4 bases and J dropped 7 bases, with 14 bases sitting between them. This CDR3 spans 14 amino acids. The chain recombines TRBV5-1 with TRBJ1-4; D is ambiguous. The sample consisted of naive CD4+ T cells from PBMCs. Subset defined: CD45RA+ positively selected. The receptor was derived from a man between 18 and 35 years old in good health. Some clones in this sample may be carry-over from other donors' samples. CDR3 sequence reads: CASSALTLGEKLFF. The CDR3 nucleotides read TGCGCCAGCAGCGCCCTTACCTTGGGTGAAAAACTGTTTTTT.